The clone carrying this T cell receptor (beta chain) showed up many times. Antigen: not known. This entry belongs to a study of metastatic and nonmetastatic thyroid tumors. Study details: Repertoires were compared across blood and tumor or nodule tissue from malignant and benign thyroid patients. Study-wide findings and caveats: Relative to benign nodules, malignant thyroid tumors were reportedly characterized by significantly elevated TCR beta diversity in blood and tumor.

Original processing methods: The distant-metastasis classifier for papillary thyroid cancer was built from CDR3 differences across clinicopathological groups. TCRdb reanalyzed the PCR reads with MiXCR. TCRdb, not the authors, supplied the V and J calls. The sample carries 15,000 or so clones, approximately 12% recorded once. Before thyroid surgery, none of the patients had received any treatment. The source of this sequence is a female donor with papillary thyroid cancer or a benign thyroid nodule (not recorded which). Some clones in this sample may be carry-over from other donors' samples. Sequenced sample: tumor tissue.

In nucleotides, the CDR3 is TGCAGTGCTAGAGGCTCGGGGAATCAGCCCCAGCATTTT. It encodes CSARGSGNQPQHF. The rearrangement uses TRBV20-1 and TRBJ1-5; no clear D. From germline, CDR1 is DFQATT and CDR2 SNEGSKA (reference sequence). V lost 1 base and J lost 4, with 8 bases in between. This CDR3 has 13 residues.